This paragraph reports one T cell receptor (beta chain). Study processing details: Reference gene primer amplification yielded estimated nucleated cell counts. Data came from immunoSEQ multiplex PCR; TCRdb stores just in-frame clones and leaves some out. Clone size and V and J calls were adopted from that table, with D and trimming inferred from the DNA. In the table there are 100,000 or so clones, 91% of which are singletons. The sample is drawn from a study of blood T cell repertoires in COVID-19. Study-level background: Some COVID-19 samples were acute and others convalescent; all came from the United States, Italy and Spain. From T cells, B-cell-depleted T cells, or PBMCs came the material, which was cDNA or gDNA.

Source material: peripheral blood. The sequence came from a man between 45 and 60 years old with acute or convalescent COVID-19.

The CDR3 reads CASSSPSRGVYTGELFF. DNA for the CDR3: TGTGCCAGCTCAAGTCCAAGCCGGGGGGTATACACCGGGGAGCTGTTTTTT. The chain uses TRBV18 and TRBJ2-2, with TRBD2 matching 7 bases. Per germline, CDR1 KGHSH and CDR2 LQKENI. The CDR3 sequence is 17 residues long. Germline trimming cut 5 bases from V and 3 bases from J; bases unmatched to any gene: 12.